Reported below is one T cell receptor (beta chain). Its antigen is still unknown. This sample stems from a study of T cell responses to AZD1222 COVID-19 vaccine. Whole-study results and caveats: Following two doses of AZD1222, Spike-specific TCR breadth and depth rose. The study reported that nearly half of spike-specific TCRs target unmutated variant regions. In all cases, repertoires were sampled only after the peak T cell response. The donors showed a predominance of white British ancestry and of females, with possible underestimation of clonal diversity.

Generated by immunoSEQ multiplex PCR, the TCRdb table keeps only in-frame clones and is missing some. Of roughly 140,000 clones listed, about 88% are singletons. V dropped 1 base and J dropped 8; count of bases not matched to a gene: 10. Germline CDR1 reads SGHDT; CDR2 reads YYEEEE. The CDR3 contains 15 residues. The chain couples TRBV5-6 to TRBJ1-2; 8 positions match TRBD1. The sequence derives from an adult who had recovered from COVID-19. The starting material was peripheral blood, obtained after recovery from COVID-19. For the CDR3, the DNA is TGTGCCAGCAGCTTGTTGGGGCAGGGGGCTTTGGGCTACACCTTC. This translates into CASSLLGQGALGYTF.